This T cell receptor (beta chain) was sequenced during a study of T cell responses to AZD1222 COVID-19 vaccine. Trimming cost V 6 bases and J 7 bases; bases outside gene matches: 8. The length of the CDR3 is 13 residues. Germline V gene sequence: CDR1 MNHEY, CDR2 SVGAGI. Comment on this clone: Its antigen is not known.

Study conclusions and caveats: Baseline seropositives among AZD1222 recipients totaled only six or seven.

Profiling relied on immunoSEQ multiplex PCR, and the TCRdb table lists in-frame clones only, not all of them. The repertoire holds roughly 170,000 clones, with approximately 94% as singletons. This rearrangement joins TRBV6-5 to TRBJ1-2; 7 positions match TRBD1. The receptor was isolated from an adult who received the AZD1222 COVID-19 vaccine. This specimen consisted of peripheral blood, obtained 28 days after the second AZD1222 dose. The CDR3 sequence: CASSTGESLGYTF. The DNA for the CDR3 is TGTGCCAGCAGCACAGGGGAGAGTCTTGGCTACACCTTC.